This T cell receptor (beta chain) was sequenced in a study of blood T cell repertoires in COVID-19. Study-level information: Acute and convalescent COVID-19 specimens originated in the United States, Italy and Spain. PBMCs, B-cell-depleted T cells, or T cells provided the cDNA or gDNA that made up the material.

Germline V gene data show CDR1 as SGHTA and CDR2 as FQGNSA. The V end was cut by 2 bases, the J end by 5 bases, with 7 bases between. The CDR3 extends over 13 amino acids. In the original processing: How many nucleated cells were present was estimated from reference gene primer amplification. Sequencing used immunoSEQ multiplex PCR; TCRdb keeps in-frame clones, though not all of them. From that table come the V and J calls and clone size; the DNA was used to work out D and trimming. The data hold tens of thousands of clones, with 86% observed a single time. Sequenced material: peripheral blood. The clonotype originates from a man aged 25 to 40 with acute or convalescent COVID-19. The rearrangement links TRBV7-2 to TRBJ1-5; D might be TRBD1 (5 bases). The CDR3 loop reads CASSLRQYQPQHF. Here the CDR3 DNA reads TGTGCCAGCAGCTTACGACAGTATCAGCCCCAGCATTTT.